The 12 T cell receptor beta chains in this list originate from one sample, sequenced in a study of T cell repertoires in cytomegalovirus infection. The antigens for these receptors are not known. A single record per CDR3 protein comes from TCRdb applying MiXCR to the reads. The sample holds some 920,000 distinct CDR3 sequences, about 33% seen once. Sequenced material: cultured CD8+ T cells from PBMCs, taken from culture after CMV antigen stimulation. The receptors were gathered from a human donor in good health (CMV status not recorded). Some clones in this sample may be carry-over from other donors' samples.

The J gene is TRBJ1-1, the V gene TRBV6-1; 7 nucleotides line up with TRBD1. The length of the CDR3 is 15 residues. V lost 9 bases, J lost 1 base, and 11 bases stayed unmatched. The germline V gene has CDR1 MNHNS and CDR2 SASEGT. CDR3 nucleotide sequence: TGTGCCAGTGTGCCGGGACAGTCTACGAACACTGAAGCTTTCTTT. Its translation: CASVPGQSTNTEAFF.

V and J are TRBV14 and TRBJ1-4; unclear D gene. Germline assignment: CDR1 SGHDN and CDR2 FVKESK. The CDR3 has 15 amino acids. Trimming stripped 0 bases from V and 7 bases from J, with 12 bases between. The CDR3 DNA reads TGTGCCAGCAGCCAAGAAGGCAATGAGATTGAAAAACTGTTTTTT. Protein sequence: CASSQEGNEIEKLFF.

The CDR3 reads CASSLLPGHQETQYF. The CDR3 nucleotides are TGCGCCAGCAGCCTCCTACCGGGACACCAAGAGACCCAGTACTTC. The chain is built from TRBV4-1 and TRBJ2-5, with D tentatively TRBD1 or TRBD2 (5 bases each). CDR3 length: 15 residues. Trimming removed 4 bases from V and 0 bases from J, with 12 bases in between. Germline V gene sequence: CDR1 MGHRA, CDR2 YSYEKL.

At least ten counts were recorded for this clonotype. The chain couples TRBV7-2 to TRBJ2-1; D possibly corresponds to TRBD2 (5 bases). CDR1 and CDR2 (germline): SGHTA, FQGNSA. The CDR3 runs 16 residues. V gave up 1 base and J gave up 4 bases, with 14 bases separating them. The DNA for the CDR3 is TGTGCCAGCAGCTTAGAGGGCGGGCCCCCTTACAATGAGCAGTTCTTC. Amino acid sequence: CASSLEGGPPYNEQFF. Supplemented by reference TRBV7-2 and TRBJ2-1, the full variable domain reads GAGVSQSPSNKVTEKGKDVELRCDPISGHTALYWYRQSLGQGLEFLIYFQGNSAPDKSGLPSDRFSAERTGGSVSTLTIQRTQQEDSAVYLCASSLEGGPPYNEQFFGPGTRLTVL.

The gene calls are TRBV12-3 or TRBV12-4 and TRBJ1-5; unclear D gene. The CDR3 has 15 amino acids. Trimming left V 6 bases short and J 3 bases short, with 15 bases between. CDR3 sequence reads: CASSRTESYNQPQHF. In nucleotides, the CDR3 is TGTGCCAGCAGCCGAACTGAATCTTACAATCAGCCCCAGCATTTT.

Details on this clonotype: Germline is not matched at one junction end, which may reflect a read error. J is TRBJ2-5 and V is TRBV7-7; 10 positions match TRBD2. Germline-derived CDR1 and CDR2 are SSHAT and FNYEAQ (reference sequence). This CDR3 has 15 amino acids. This CDR3 is CASSWSSGGEGTQYF. CDR3 nucleotide sequence: TGTGCTAGCAGCTGGTCGAGCGGGGGGGAAGGGACCCAGTACTTC.

The J gene is TRBJ1-1, the V gene TRBV4-2; D gene uncertain. CDR3 length: 15 amino acids. CDR1 and CDR2 (germline): LGHNA, YNFKEQ. V was pared by 0 bases and J by 6 bases, with 14 bases between. CDR3 in amino acids: CASSQDAGFLAEAFF. The CDR3, as DNA: TGTGCCAGCAGCCAAGATGCGGGGTTTCTCGCTGAAGCTTTCTTT.

This clonotype was picked up a small number of times. This chain uses TRBV4-3 with TRBJ1-2; 7 bases are shared with TRBD1. The V and J ends lost 4 bases and 4 bases, in that order; junction bases with no gene match: 18. This CDR3 is built from 18 residues. Per the germline V gene, CDR1 is LGHNA and CDR2 is YSLEER. This chain's CDR3 is CASSRSRDSQPKSYGYTF. Written as DNA, the CDR3 is TGCGCCAGCAGCCGAAGCCGGGACAGCCAACCAAAAAGCTATGGCTACACCTTC.

This clonotype has only a few counts. The chain links TRBV10-3 to TRBJ2-7; the match to TRBD1 covers 7 bases. The CDR3 has 14 amino acids. V lost 8 bases to trimming and J lost 0 bases; unmatched junction nucleotides: 7. From germline, CDR1 is ENHRY and CDR2 SYGVKD. The CDR3 nucleotides read TGTGCCATCCGGACAGGATTGAGCTCCTACGAGCAGTACTTC. Translation gives CAIRTGLSSYEQYF.

This clonotype was picked up a small number of times. In nucleotides, the CDR3 is TGTGCCAGCAGTTCCCGAGGACTAGCGGGGGGGTACGAGCAGTACGTC. Amino acid sequence: CASSSRGLAGGYEQYV. The chain combines TRBV6-5 with TRBJ2-7, with 15 positions matching TRBD2. After removal of 4 bases from V and 4 bases from J, the junction contained 5 bases not matched to a gene. CDR3 length: 16 amino acids. CDR1 and CDR2 from the germline V gene are MNHEY and SVGAGI.

In this sample, this clonotype turned up a few times. This chain connects TRBV3-1 to TRBJ2-1; TRBD2 matches at 12 bases. V lost 1 base and J lost 9; bases outside the gene matches: 13. CDR1 is LGHDT and CDR2 is YNNKEL in the germline V gene (reference sequence). This CDR3 has 18 amino acids. The CDR3 sequence is CASSQARLAGASSAEQFF. The CDR3 region has the DNA TGTGCCAGCAGCCAAGCTCGACTAGCGGGGGCCTCGTCGGCTGAGCAGTTCTTC.

This clonotype was counted only a few times. This chain links TRBV11-2 with TRBJ2-1, with 9 positions matching TRBD1. Germline trimming cut 4 bases from V and 3 bases from J; bases unmatched to any gene: 16. Germline V lookup: CDR1 SGHAT, CDR2 FQNNGV. The CDR3 totals 19 residues. CDR3 loop: CASSSVPRTGEWGYNEQFF. The CDR3 nucleotides read TGTGCCAGCAGCTCGGTCCCGCGGACAGGGGAGTGGGGCTACAATGAGCAGTTCTTC.